The rows below give T cell receptor beta chains drawn from one sample of a study of blood T cell repertoires in COVID-19. Sequencing used immunoSEQ multiplex PCR; TCRdb keeps in-frame clones, though not all of them. Of under 500,000 clones listed, around nine tenths are singletons. Sequencing was carried out using peripheral blood. The receptors here all came from a woman aged 30 to 39 with acute or convalescent COVID-19. The CDR3 runs from the conserved cysteine through the conserved F or W. Fields, in order: J gene, D gene, V gene, clone size, CDR3 protein, CDR3 DNA. A D gene is named only where the DNA matches it firmly. Size is omitted from some rows. Given values are once, few, many or a class for expanded clones.

>TRBJ1-5|-|TRBV10-3|-
CAIASGAGNQPQHF
TGTGCCATCGCTTCAGGGGCGGGCAATCAGCCCCAGCATTTT
>TRBJ1-2|-|TRBV12-1|-
CASSFVPPPTADLANYGYTF
TGTGCCAGCAGCTTTGTTCCCCCCCCCACCGCAGACTTAGCTAACTATGGCTACACCTTC
>TRBJ2-5|TRBD2|TRBV5-4|-
CASSPWTSRAETQYF
TGTGCCAGCAGCCCGTGGACTAGCCGGGCAGAGACCCAGTACTTC
>TRBJ1-6|TRBD1|TRBV19|-
CASSPGQGFSPLHF
TGTGCCAGTAGTCCCGGACAGGGTTTTTCACCCCTCCACTTT
>TRBJ1-2|-|TRBV4-1|-
CASSQDLARYTF
TGCGCCAGCAGCCAAGATTTGGCCCGCTACACCTTC
>TRBJ1-1|-|TRBV30|-
CAWSSTGRSEAFF
TGTGCCTGGAGTAGTACAGGGCGATCTGAAGCTTTCTTT
>TRBJ2-5|TRBD1|TRBV2|-
CASGRDREETQYF
TGTGCCAGCGGACGGGACAGAGAAGAGACCCAGTACTTC
>TRBJ2-1|TRBD1|TRBV5-1|-
CASSPGQAFVTGQFF
TGCGCCAGCAGCCCGGGACAGGCTTTCGTGACTGGGCAGTTCTTC
>TRBJ2-1|-|TRBV3-1/TRBV3-2|once
CASSQGLLNEQFF
TGTGCCAGCAGCCAGGGACTGCTCAATGAGCAGTTCTTC
>TRBJ2-5|-|TRBV5-6|-
CASSLGQQETQYF
TGTGCCAGCAGCTTGGGTCAGCAAGAGACCCAGTACTTC